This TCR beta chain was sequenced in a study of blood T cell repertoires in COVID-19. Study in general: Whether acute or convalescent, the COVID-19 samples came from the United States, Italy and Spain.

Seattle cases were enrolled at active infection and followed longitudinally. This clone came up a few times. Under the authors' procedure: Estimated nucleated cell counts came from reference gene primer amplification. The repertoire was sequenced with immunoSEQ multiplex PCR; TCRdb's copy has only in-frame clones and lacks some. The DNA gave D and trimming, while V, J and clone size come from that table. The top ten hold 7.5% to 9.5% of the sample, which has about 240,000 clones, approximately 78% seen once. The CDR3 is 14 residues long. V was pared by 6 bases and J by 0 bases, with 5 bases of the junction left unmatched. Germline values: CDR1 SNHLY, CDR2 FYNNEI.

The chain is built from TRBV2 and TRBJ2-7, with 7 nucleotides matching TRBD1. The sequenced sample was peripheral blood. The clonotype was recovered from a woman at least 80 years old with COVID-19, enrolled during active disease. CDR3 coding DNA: TGTGCCAGCAGGACAGGGACAGACTCCTACGAGCAGTACTTC. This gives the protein CASRTGTDSYEQYF.